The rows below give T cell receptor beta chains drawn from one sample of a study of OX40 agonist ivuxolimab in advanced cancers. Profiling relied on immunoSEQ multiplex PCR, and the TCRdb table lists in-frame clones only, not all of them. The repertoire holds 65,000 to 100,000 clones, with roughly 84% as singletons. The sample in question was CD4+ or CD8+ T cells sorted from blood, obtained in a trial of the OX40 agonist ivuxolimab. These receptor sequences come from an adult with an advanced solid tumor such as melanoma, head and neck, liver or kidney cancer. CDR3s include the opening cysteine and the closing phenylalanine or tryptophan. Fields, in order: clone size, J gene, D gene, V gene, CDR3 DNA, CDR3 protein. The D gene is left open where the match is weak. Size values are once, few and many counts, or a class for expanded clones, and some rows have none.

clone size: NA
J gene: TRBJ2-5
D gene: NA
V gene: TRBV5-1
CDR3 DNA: TGCGCCAGCAGCTTGGTGCTTTCGCGGGAAGAGACCCAGTACTTC
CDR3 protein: CASSLVLSREETQYF

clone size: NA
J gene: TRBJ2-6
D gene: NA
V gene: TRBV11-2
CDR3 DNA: TGTGCCAGCAGCTTACGGGGCTCTGGGGCCAACGTCCTGACTTTC
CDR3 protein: CASSLRGSGANVLTF

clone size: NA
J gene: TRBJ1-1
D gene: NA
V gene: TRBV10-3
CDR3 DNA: TGTGCCATCAGTGAGTCGGACAGTAGAAGTACTGAAGCTTTCTTT
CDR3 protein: CAISESDSRSTEAFF

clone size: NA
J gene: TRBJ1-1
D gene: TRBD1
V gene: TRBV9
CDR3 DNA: TGTGCCAGCAGCGCCAGACAGGGCGGGGGCTATGAAGCTTTCTTT
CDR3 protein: CASSARQGGGYEAFF

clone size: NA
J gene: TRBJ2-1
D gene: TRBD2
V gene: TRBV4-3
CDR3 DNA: TGCGCCAGCAGCCTGGGTGGCGGGAGGGCCTCCGACAATGAGCAGTTCTTC
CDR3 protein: CASSLGGGRASDNEQFF

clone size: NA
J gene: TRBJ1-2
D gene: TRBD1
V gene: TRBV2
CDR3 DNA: TGTGCCAGCAGTGAAGTACAGGGGTTCTATGGCTACACCTTC
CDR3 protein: CASSEVQGFYGYTF

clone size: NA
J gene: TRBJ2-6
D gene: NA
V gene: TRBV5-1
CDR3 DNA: TGCGCCAGCAGCTCTGAAATGTCTGGGGCCAACGTCCTGACTTTC
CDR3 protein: CASSSEMSGANVLTF

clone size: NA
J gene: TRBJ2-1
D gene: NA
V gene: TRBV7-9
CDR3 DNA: TGTGCCAGCAGCTTTTCAAATCTAGCTCGGAATGAGCAGTTCTTC
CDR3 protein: CASSFSNLARNEQFF

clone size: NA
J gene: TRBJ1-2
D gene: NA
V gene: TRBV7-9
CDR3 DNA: TGTGCCAGCAGCCTGGGAGCCTATGGCTACACCTTC
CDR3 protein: CASSLGAYGYTF

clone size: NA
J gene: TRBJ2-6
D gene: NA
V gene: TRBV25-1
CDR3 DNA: TGTGCCAGCAGTGATCCCGGAGAAAGGGCCAACGTCCTGACTTTC
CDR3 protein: CASSDPGERANVLTF

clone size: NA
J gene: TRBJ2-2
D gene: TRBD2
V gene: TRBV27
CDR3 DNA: TGTGCCAGCAGCATGATGACTAGCGGGATCACCGGGGAGCTGTTTTTT
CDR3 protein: CASSMMTSGITGELFF

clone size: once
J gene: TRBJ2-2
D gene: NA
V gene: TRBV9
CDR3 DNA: TGTGCCAGCAGCGTAGACTCTGGAACTAGCCTAGTAGCTGGGGAGCTGTTTTTT
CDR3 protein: CASSVDSGTSLVAGELFF

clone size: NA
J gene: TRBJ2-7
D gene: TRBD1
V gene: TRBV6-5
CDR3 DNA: TGTGCCAGCATCCGTAGGGACAGACCCTACGAGCAGTACTTC
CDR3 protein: CASIRRDRPYEQYF

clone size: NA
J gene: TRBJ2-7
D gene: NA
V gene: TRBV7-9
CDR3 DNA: TGTGCCAGCAGCTCAATGAATACCTACGAGCAGTACTTC
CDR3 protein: CASSSMNTYEQYF

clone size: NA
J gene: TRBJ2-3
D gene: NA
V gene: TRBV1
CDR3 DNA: TGCACCAGCAGCCGTCAGTCCTTTAGCACAGATACGCAGTATTTT
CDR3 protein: CTSSRQSFSTDTQYF

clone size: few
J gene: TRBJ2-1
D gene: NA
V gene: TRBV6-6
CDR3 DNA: TGTGCCAGCAGCGAGGCCGAGGGTAACGAGCAGTTCTTC
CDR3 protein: CASSEAEGNEQFF

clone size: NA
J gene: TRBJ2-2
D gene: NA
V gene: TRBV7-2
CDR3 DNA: TGTGCCAGCAGCTTAGGAAAGGGGTTCGGGGAGCTGTTTTTT
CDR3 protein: CASSLGKGFGELFF

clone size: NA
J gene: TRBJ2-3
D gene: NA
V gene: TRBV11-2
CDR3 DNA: TGTGCCAGCAGTCAACCTAGCACAGATACGCAGTATTTT
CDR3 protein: CASSQPSTDTQYF

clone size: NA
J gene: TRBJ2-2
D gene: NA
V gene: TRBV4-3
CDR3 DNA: TGCGCCAGCAGCCAAGTTAGTGGTAACACCGGGGAGCTGTTTTTT
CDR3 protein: CASSQVSGNTGELFF

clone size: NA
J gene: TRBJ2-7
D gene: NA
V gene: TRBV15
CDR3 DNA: TGTGCCACCAGCAGAGTATTGAGCTCCTACGAGCAGTACTTC
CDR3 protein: CATSRVLSSYEQYF

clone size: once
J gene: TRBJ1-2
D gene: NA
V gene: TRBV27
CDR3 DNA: TGTGCCAGCAGTTCCAACAGACACTATGGCTACACCTTC
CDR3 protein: CASSSNRHYGYTF

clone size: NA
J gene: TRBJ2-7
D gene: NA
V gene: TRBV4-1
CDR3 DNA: TGCGCCAGCAGCCACGGTACCGGAAGATTCGAGCAGTACTTC
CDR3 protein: CASSHGTGRFEQYF

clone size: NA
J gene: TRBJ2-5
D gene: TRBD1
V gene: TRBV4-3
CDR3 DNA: TGCGCCAGCAGCCAGGACCGAGGGGTGACAGGGGAAGAGACCCAGTACTTC
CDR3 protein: CASSQDRGVTGEETQYF

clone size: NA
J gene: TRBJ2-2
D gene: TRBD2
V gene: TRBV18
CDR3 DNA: TGTGCCAGCTCACCAAGGACTAGTAGTAAAGGGGAGCTGTTTTTT
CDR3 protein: CASSPRTSSKGELFF

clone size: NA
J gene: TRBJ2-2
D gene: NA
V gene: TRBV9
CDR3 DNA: TGTGCCAGCAGCAAAGTAGTGAGGGGGACGGGATCCGGGGAGCTGTTTTTT
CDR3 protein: CASSKVVRGTGSGELFF

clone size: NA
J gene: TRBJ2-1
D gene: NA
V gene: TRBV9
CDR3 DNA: TGTGCCAGCAGCTCAGGGGTCGGGAGAACCTACAATGAGCAGTTCTTC
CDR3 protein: CASSSGVGRTYNEQFF

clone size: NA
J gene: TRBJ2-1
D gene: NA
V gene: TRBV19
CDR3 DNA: TGTGCCAGTAGTACAGGGGGGGGAAGTGATGAGCAGTTCTTC
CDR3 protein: CASSTGGGSDEQFF

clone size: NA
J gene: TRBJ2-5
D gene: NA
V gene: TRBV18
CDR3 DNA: TGTGCCAGCTCACCACGGGCAGGGTCAGGAGAGACCCAGTACTTC
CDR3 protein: CASSPRAGSGETQYF

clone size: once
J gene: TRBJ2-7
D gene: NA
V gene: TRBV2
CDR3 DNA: TGTGCCAGCAGCAACTTTCGGGACGAGCAGTACTTC
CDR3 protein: CASSNFRDEQYF

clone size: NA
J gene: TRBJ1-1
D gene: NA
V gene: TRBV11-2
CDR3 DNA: TGTGCCAGCAGCTTCGGCGGGGATACGCGGGCTGAAGCTTTCTTT
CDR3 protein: CASSFGGDTRAEAFF

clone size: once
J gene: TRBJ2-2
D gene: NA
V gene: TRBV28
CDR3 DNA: TGTGCCAGCTTCCGAGCGAACACCGGGGAGCTGTTTTTT
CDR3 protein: CASFRANTGELFF

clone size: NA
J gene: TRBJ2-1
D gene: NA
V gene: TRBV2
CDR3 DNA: TGTGCCAGCAGACCCACCGATAGCTCCTACAATGAGCAGTTCTTC
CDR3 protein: CASRPTDSSYNEQFF

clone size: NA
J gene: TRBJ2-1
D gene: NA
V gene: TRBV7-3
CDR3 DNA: TGTGCCAGCAGCTTACAGGTTAACGGTGAGCAGTTCTTC
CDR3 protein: CASSLQVNGEQFF

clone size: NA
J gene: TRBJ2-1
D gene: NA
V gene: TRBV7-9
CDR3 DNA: TGTGCCAGCAGCTCGTACGGTGAGCAGTTCTTC
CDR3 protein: CASSSYGEQFF

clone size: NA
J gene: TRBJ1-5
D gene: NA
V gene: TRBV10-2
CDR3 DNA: TGCGCCACCTCCCTTAGCAATCAGCCCCAGCATTTT
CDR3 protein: CATSLSNQPQHF

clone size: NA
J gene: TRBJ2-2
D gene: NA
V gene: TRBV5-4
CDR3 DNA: TGTGCCAGCTCGAACCCTCTAGCGTCGGCGGCCGGGGAGCTGTTTTTT
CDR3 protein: CASSNPLASAAGELFF

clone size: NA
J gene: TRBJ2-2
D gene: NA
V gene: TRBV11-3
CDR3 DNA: TGTGCCAGCAGCTTAGGCTCAATAGAAACCGGGGAGCTGTTTTTT
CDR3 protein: CASSLGSIETGELFF

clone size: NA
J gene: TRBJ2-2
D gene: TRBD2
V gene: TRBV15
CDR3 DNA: TGTGCCACCGCTCTTCAAGCGGGAGAGAGGGAGCTGTTTTTT
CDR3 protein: CATALQAGERELFF

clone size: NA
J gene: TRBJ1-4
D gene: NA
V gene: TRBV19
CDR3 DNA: TGTGCCAGTAGCATGGAGGGGTTGGGGAATGAAAAACTGTTTTTT
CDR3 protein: CASSMEGLGNEKLFF

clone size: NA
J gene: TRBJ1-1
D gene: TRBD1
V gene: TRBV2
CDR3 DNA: TGTGCCAGCAGTGATGGGACAGGGGAGGGCACTGAAGCTTTCTTT
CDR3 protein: CASSDGTGEGTEAFF

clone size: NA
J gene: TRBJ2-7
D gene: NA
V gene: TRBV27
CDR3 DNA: TGTGCCAGCAAACCGGAAGGGGAGCAGTACTTC
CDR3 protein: CASKPEGEQYF

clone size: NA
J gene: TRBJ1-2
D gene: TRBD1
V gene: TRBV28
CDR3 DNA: TGTGCCAGCAGTTTTACCGGACAGGGCTATGGCTACACCTTC
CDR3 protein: CASSFTGQGYGYTF

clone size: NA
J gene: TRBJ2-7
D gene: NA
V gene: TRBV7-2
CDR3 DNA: TGTGCCAGCAGCTCCGGACTACTATCCTACGAGCAGTACTTC
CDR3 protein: CASSSGLLSYEQYF

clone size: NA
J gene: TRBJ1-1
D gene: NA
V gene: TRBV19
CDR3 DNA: TGTGCCAGTAGTATTTCGCAAAACACTGAAGCTTTCTTT
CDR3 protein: CASSISQNTEAFF

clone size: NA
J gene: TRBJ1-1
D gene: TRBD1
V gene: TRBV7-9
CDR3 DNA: TGTGCCAGCAGACCTGGACAGGGTATGAAAGCTTTCTTT
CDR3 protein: CASRPGQGMKAFF

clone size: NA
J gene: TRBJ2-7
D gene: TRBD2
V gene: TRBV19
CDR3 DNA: TGTGCCAGTAGTATGGATCTAGCGGGAGGGCTTTTGGACGAGCAGTACTTC
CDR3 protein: CASSMDLAGGLLDEQYF

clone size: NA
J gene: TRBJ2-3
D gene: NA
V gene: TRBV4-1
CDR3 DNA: TGCGCCAGCAGCCAAGGAGCGGCTAGCACAGATACGCAGTATTTT
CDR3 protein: CASSQGAASTDTQYF